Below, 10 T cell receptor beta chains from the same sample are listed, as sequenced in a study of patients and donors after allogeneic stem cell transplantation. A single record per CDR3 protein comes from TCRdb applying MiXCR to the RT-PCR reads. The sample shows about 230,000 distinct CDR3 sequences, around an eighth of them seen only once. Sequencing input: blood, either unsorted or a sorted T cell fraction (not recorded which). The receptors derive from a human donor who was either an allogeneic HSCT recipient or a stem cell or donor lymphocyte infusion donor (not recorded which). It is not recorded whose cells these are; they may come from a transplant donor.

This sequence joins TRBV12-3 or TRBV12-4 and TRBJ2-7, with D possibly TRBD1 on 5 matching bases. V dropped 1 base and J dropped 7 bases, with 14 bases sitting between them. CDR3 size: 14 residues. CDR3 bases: TGTGCCAGCAGTTTAGTCCCCAGGGTGCGGGAGCAGTACTTC. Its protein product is CASSLVPRVREQYF.

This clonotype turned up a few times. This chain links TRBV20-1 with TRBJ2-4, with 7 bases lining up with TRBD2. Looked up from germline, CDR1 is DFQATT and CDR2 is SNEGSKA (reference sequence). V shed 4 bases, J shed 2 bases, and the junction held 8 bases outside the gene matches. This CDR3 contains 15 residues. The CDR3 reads CSAIEGRGPKNIQYF. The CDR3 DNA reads TGCAGTGCTATCGAGGGGAGGGGACCCAAAAACATTCAGTACTTC.

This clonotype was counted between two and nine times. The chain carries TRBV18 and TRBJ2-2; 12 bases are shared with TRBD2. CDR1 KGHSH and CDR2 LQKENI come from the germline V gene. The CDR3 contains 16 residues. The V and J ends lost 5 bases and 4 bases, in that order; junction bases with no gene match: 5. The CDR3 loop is CASSSGLAGFTGELFF. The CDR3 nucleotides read TGTGCCAGCTCATCCGGACTAGCGGGATTCACCGGGGAGCTGTTTTTT.

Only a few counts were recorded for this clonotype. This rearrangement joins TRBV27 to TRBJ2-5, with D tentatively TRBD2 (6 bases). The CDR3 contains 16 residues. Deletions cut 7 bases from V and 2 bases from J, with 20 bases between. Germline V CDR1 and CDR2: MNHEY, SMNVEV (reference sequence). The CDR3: CASKMGGAGTQETQYF. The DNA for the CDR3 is TGTGCCAGCAAGATGGGGGGAGCGGGCACTCAAGAGACCCAGTACTTC.

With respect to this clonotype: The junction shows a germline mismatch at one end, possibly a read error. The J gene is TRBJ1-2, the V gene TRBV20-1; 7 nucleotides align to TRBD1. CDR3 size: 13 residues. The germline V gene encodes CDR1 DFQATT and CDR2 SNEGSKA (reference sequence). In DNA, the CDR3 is TGCAGTGCTAGACAGGGGGGTAACTATGGCCACACCTTC. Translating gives CSARQGGNYGHTF.

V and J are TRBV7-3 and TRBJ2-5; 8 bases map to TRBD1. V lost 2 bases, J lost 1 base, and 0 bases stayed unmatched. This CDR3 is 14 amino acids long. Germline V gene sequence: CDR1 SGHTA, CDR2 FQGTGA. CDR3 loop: CASSLQGAQETQYF. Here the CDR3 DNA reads TGTGCCAGCAGCTTACAGGGGGCCCAAGAGACCCAGTACTTC.

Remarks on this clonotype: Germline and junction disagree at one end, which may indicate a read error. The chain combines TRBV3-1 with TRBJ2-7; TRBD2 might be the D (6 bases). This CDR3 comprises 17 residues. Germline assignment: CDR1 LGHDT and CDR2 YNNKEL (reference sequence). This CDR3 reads CASSQGGGGTHAYEQCF. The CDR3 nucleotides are TGTGCCAGCAGCCAGGGTGGTGGGGGGACCCACGCCTACGAGCAGTGCTTC.

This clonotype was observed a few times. The chain's CDR3 is CASRALADSYNEQFF. The CDR3 DNA reads as TGTGCCAGCAGAGCCCTAGCGGACTCCTACAATGAGCAGTTCTTC. This sequence joins TRBV2 and TRBJ2-1, with 7 bases identical to TRBD2. The CDR3 is 15 amino acids. Trimming took 6 bases from V and 0 from J; bases not matched to a gene: 5. Germline V gives CDR1 SNHLY, CDR2 FYNNEI.

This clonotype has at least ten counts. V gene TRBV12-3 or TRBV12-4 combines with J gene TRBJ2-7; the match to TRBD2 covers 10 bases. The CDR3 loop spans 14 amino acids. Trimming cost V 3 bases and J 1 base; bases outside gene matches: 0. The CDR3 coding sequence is TGTGCCAGCAGTTTTAGCGGGGGGTCCTACGAGCAGTACTTC. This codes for CASSFSGGSYEQYF.

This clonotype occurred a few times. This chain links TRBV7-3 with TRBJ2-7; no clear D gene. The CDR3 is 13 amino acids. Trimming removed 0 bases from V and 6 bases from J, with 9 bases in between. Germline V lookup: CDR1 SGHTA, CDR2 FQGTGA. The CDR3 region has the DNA TGTGCCAGCAGCTTAACGTTAAGCTCCGAGCAGTACTTC. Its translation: CASSLTLSSEQYF.